One sample yielded the 16 T cell receptor beta chains listed below, sequenced in a study of T cells after yellow fever vaccination. MiXCR, run by TCRdb on the 5' RACE reads, gives a single entry per CDR3 protein. The sample lists over 250,000 distinct CDR3 sequences; approximately 5.2% were seen once. The specimen comprised CD4+ T cells sorted from PBMCs, sampled on the day of the yellow fever booster vaccination. These receptors came from a man aged 18 to 30 who received the YFV17D yellow fever vaccine.

V and J are TRBV9 and TRBJ2-4, with D hard to call. V was shortened by 1 base and J by 5 bases, with 16 bases between the two germline ends. The V gene's germline CDR1 is SGDLS and CDR2 YYNGEE. The CDR3 has 16 residues. CDR3 amino acids: CASSVSPVAEENIQYF. CDR3 in DNA: TGTGCCAGCAGCGTAAGCCCGGTTGCCGAGGAAAACATTCAGTACTTC.

This clonotype has only a few counts. The chain recombines TRBV4-3 with TRBJ2-5; a possible D gene is TRBD1 (5 bases). The CDR3 length is 15 residues. CDR1 and CDR2 (germline): LGHNA, YSLEER. Trimming left V 4 bases short and J 1 base short, with 13 bases between. CDR3 loop: CASSLGHWTQETQYF. The CDR3 DNA follows: TGCGCCAGCAGCCTCGGACACTGGACCCAAGAGACCCAGTACTTC.

This clonotype was detected a few times. The chain uses TRBV30 and TRBJ1-4, with 10 bases matching TRBD1. This CDR3 region has 14 residues. The junction had 5 bases not matched to a gene; V was cut back by 2 bases and J by 8 bases. The germline V gene has CDR1 GTSNPN and CDR2 SVGIG (reference sequence). CDR3 region: CAWSLTGGREKLFF. CDR3 nucleotides: TGTGCCTGGAGTTTGACAGGGGGCAGAGAAAAACTGTTTTTT.

This clonotype was seen repeatedly, ten times or more. The chain carries TRBV20-1 and TRBJ2-4; unclear D gene. CDR3 size: 13 residues. Germline loops: CDR1 DFQATT, CDR2 SNEGSKA (reference sequence). The ends were cut back, 0 bases at V and 6 bases at J, with 9 bases in the middle. The CDR3 loop reads CSARDLPRNIQYF. CDR3 in DNA: TGCAGTGCTAGAGATCTGCCGCGAAACATTCAGTACTTC.

This clonotype was counted only a few times. The gene calls are TRBV20-1 and TRBJ1-4, with a tentative D call TRBD1 (5 bases). Germline CDR1 is DFQATT and CDR2 is SNEGSKA (reference sequence). This CDR3 comprises 14 residues. The germline V and J ends were trimmed by 6 bases and 8 bases, with 19 bases remaining between them. The CDR3, as DNA: TGCAGTGCCCACATCCCGGGGGAAGAAGAAAAACTGTTTTTT. Residues: CSAHIPGEEEKLFF.

This clonotype has only a few counts. This chain connects TRBV6-1 to TRBJ1-1; 7 positions match TRBD1. The CDR3 consists of 14 residues. The J segment lost 4 bases and the V segment lost 5 bases, leaving 7 bases of the junction unmatched. Germline assignment: CDR1 MNHNS and CDR2 SASEGT. For the CDR3, the DNA is TGTGCCAGCAGTTACGACAGGGTCGGCACTGAAGCTTTCTTT. Translating it yields CASSYDRVGTEAFF.

This clonotype showed up just a few times. The chain carries TRBV12-3 or TRBV12-4 and TRBJ2-5, with 7 bases lining up with TRBD2. The ends lost 1 base at V and 5 bases at J; junction bases unmatched: 10. This CDR3 has 16 residues. This chain's CDR3 is CASSLGQTSLGETQYF. CDR3 DNA: TGTGCCAGCAGTTTAGGGCAGACTAGCCTAGGGGAGACCCAGTACTTC.

This CDR3 is CASSMRSNEQFF. For the CDR3, the DNA is TGTGCCAGTAGTATGAGGTCCAATGAGCAGTTCTTC. This chain uses TRBV19 with TRBJ2-1; D remains unclear. The germline gives CDR1 LNHDA, CDR2 SQIVND (reference sequence). V dropped 3 bases and J dropped 6 bases, with 6 bases sitting between them. The CDR3 contains 12 residues.

This clonotype was seen more than once but under ten times. The chain combines TRBV7-2 with TRBJ1-5, with D perhaps matching TRBD1 (5 bases). The V gene lost 5 bases and the J gene lost 7 bases, with 12 bases spanning the gap. The germline V gene has CDR1 SGHTA and CDR2 FQGNSA. This CDR3 is built from 13 residues. CDR3 amino acids: CASSPMQGQPQHF. Here the CDR3 DNA reads TGTGCCAGCAGCCCAATGCAGGGACAGCCCCAGCATTTT.

This clonotype was found many times. The rearrangement joins TRBV4-1 to TRBJ2-2; D gene ambiguous. The CDR3 is made up of 16 amino acids. The V end was cut by 1 base, the J end by 6 bases, with 15 bases between. The germline gives CDR1 MGHRA, CDR2 YSYEKL. CDR3 nucleotides: TGCGCCAGCAGCCAAGGCTATCGAGGTTCCGCCGGGGAGCTGTTTTTT. Its protein product is CASSQGYRGSAGELFF.

This clonotype was seen only a few times. The chain uses TRBV7-9 and TRBJ2-5, with TRBD2 matching 7 bases. V dropped 4 bases and J dropped 5; count of bases not matched to a gene: 10. The V gene's germline CDR1 is SEHNR and CDR2 FQNEAQ (reference sequence). This CDR3 is 15 amino acids long. The CDR3 DNA reads TGTGCCAGCAGCTGGGGGGAGGGGCGATCGGAGACCCAGTACTTC. Its protein is CASSWGEGRSETQYF. Based on the CDR3 plus reference TRBV7-9 and TRBJ2-5, the full variable domain is DTGVSQNPRHKITKRGQNVTFRCDPISEHNRLYWYRQTLGQGPEFLTYFQNEAQLEKSRLLSDRFSAERPKGSFSTLEIQRTEQGDSAMYLCASSWGEGRSETQYFGPGTRLLVL.

This clonotype has ten or more counts. This chain links TRBV4-2 with TRBJ2-5; D may be TRBD2 (6 bases). The germline V and J ends were trimmed by 4 bases and 3 bases, with 12 bases remaining between them. The CDR3 contains 14 residues. Germline CDR1 reads LGHNA; CDR2 reads YNFKEQ. The CDR3 DNA sequence: TGTGCCAGCAGCCCCCGGGCTAGCGAAGAGACCCAGTACTTC. Protein: CASSPRASEETQYF.

This clonotype came up a few times. The gene calls are TRBV5-1 and TRBJ1-2; 7 bases are shared with TRBD1. Per germline, CDR1 SGHRS and CDR2 YFSETQ. The CDR3 is 15 residues long. V lost 4 bases, J lost 1 base, and 7 bases stayed unmatched. The CDR3 sequence is CASSPGDRYNYGYTF. The DNA for the CDR3 is TGCGCCAGCAGCCCGGGGGACAGATATAACTATGGCTACACCTTC.

This clonotype was found a few times. The chain uses TRBV5-4 and TRBJ2-5; 11 nucleotides line up with TRBD2. The CDR3 is made up of 15 amino acids. V gave up 4 bases and J gave up 5 bases; unmatched junction bases: 7. Per germline, CDR1 SGHNT and CDR2 YYREEE (reference sequence). Here the CDR3 reads CASSSTSGGRETQYF. CDR3 nucleotides: TGTGCCAGCAGCAGCACTAGCGGGGGACGGGAGACCCAGTACTTC.

The rearrangement links TRBV5-1 to TRBJ1-3; D is ambiguous. Trimming cost V 0 bases and J 0 bases, with 10 bases left between them. The germline gives CDR1 SGHRS, CDR2 YFSETQ. This CDR3 region has 16 residues. The CDR3 loop reads CASSLAPGLSGNTIYF. As DNA, the CDR3 is TGCGCCAGCAGCTTGGCCCCAGGTCTCTCTGGAAACACCATATATTTT.

The table lists this clonotype with many counts. The V call is TRBV5-1, the J call TRBJ2-2, with 7 positions matching TRBD2. The CDR3 is 16 amino acids. Germline CDR1 reads SGHRS; CDR2 reads YFSETQ. The ends lost 2 bases at V and 3 bases at J; junction bases unmatched: 7. CDR3 in amino acids: CASSLGTTTHTGELFF. The CDR3 nucleotides read TGCGCCAGCAGCTTAGGGACTACCACCCACACCGGGGAGCTGTTTTTT.